This T cell receptor (beta chain) emerged from a study of B cell selection in AIRE deficiency. Regulatory T cells were sorted as CD4+CD25hiCD127low/negative. Controls came from healthy donors unrelated to patients. Germline V lookup: CDR1 LNHNV, CDR2 YYDKDF (reference sequence). With V trimmed by 1 base and J by 4 bases, 2 bases remained unmatched. The CDR3 has 16 amino acids. Libraries were prepared by immunoSEQ multiplex PCR; TCRdb keeps only in-frame clonotypes and omits some of them. The sample yields about 18,000 clones, about 92% seen once. J is TRBJ2-5 and V is TRBV15; TRBD2 matches 14 bases. The sequence derives from a human donor in good health. The material sequenced was CD4+CD25+ Tregs sorted from PBMCs. The CDR3 sequence is CATSRGLAGGPETQYF. CDR3 sequence (DNA): TGTGCCACCAGCAGAGGACTAGCGGGAGGGCCAGAGACCCAGTACTTC. Together with reference TRBV15 and TRBJ2-5, the CDR3 gives the full variable domain: DAMVIQNPRYQVTQFGKPVTLSCSQTLNHNVMYWYQQKSSQAPKLLFHYYDKDFNNEADTPDNFQSRRPNTSFCFLDIRSPGLGDTAMYLCATSRGLAGGPETQYFGPGTRLLVL.